This TCR beta chain was observed in a study of blood T cell repertoires in COVID-19 (TCRdb year 2020). For context, the study as a whole: Collaborator samples came from the United States, Italy and Spain and covered acute and convalescent phases of COVID-19. Where available, HLA class I and class II types were obtained from metadata supplied by the sample provider rather than from assay-based typing. The material from the prospective study consisted of cDNA or gDNA derived from T cells, B-cell-depleted T cells, or PBMCs. A freely available public database, intended as a resource for researchers studying the immune response to SARS-CoV-2, is where the repertoires were released. Samples came from the ongoing ImmuneRACE study (first 160 participants) plus 1,254 subjects from 6 global collaborators. Nearly every sample came with metadata listing a de-identified subject ID, COVID-19 status, age in years and sex. Subjects who had been exposed to COVID-19, were actively infected with it, or had recovered from it provided the deeply sampled blood TCRbeta repertoires that made up the dataset.

Paper-wide results and their limitations: The quantity of clinical and demographic metadata differed by source and by participant and was supplied without curation.

The CDR3 contains 15 residues, cysteine and phenylalanine counted. Of the read, only the CDR3 DNA is kept; its 45 bases are in frame from base 1. The germline V gene sets CDR1 to MNHEY and CDR2 to SVGAGI. Trimming at the junction amounts to 6 bases on V and 8 bases on J, and the germline ends lie 22 bases apart. About this clone: Its recognized antigen is unknown. Base qualities are not recorded, but no much larger clone differs from it by a single base.

TCRbeta CDR3 regions were amplified from genomic DNA by means of the immunoSEQ Assay, a bias-controlled multiplex PCR. The study's processing was this. Within the assay, amplification of reference gene primers was used to estimate how many nucleated cells each sample contained. Sequence reads were collapsed and filtered to measure the absolute abundance of every unique TCRbeta CDR3 rearrangement. For each sample, productive Simpson clonality was calculated as the square root of Simpson's diversity index over productive rearrangements. In its TCRdb copy, this immuneACCESS table keeps in-frame sequences only and misses some clones. Where compared with another copy, unresolved V genes explain less than half of these, and the others have no known cause. V and J calls and clone size are as listed in that table; D and trimming were resolved from the DNA. This sample comprises roughly 45,000 clones, around nine tenths of them detected only once. The ten largest clones capture 0.3% to 0.5% of the sample.

Each collaborating institution followed its own protocols to collect whole blood in K2EDTA tubes. For TCRbeta analysis, collaborator samples were shipped as frozen whole blood, as isolated PBMCs, or as DNA extracted from either sample type. Recombination linked TRBV6-5 to TRBJ1-2; the D gene remains uncertain. Sequenced material: peripheral blood. This receptor was identified in a human donor in a cohort sampled during active COVID-19. The sequenced DNA is TGTGCCAGCAGATTCTCCTTACAATCCCTGGCAGGCTACACCTTC. This encodes CASRFSLQSLAGYTF.